These 20 T cell receptor beta chains share one sample of origin, sequenced in a study of cytomegalovirus exposure and HLA in healthy donors. PCR primers comprised 60 Vbeta and 13 Jbeta primers. Clones were read by immunoSEQ multiplex PCR, and TCRdb kept only the in-frame ones, dropping some. The sample holds over 70,000 clones, 77% seen once. Sample: PBMCs. The origin of the receptors is a man in his fifties in good health and CMV-seropositive.

The chain carries TRBV5-5 and TRBJ2-1, with TRBD2 matching over 8 bases. This CDR3 region has 15 residues. Losses at the gene ends were 0 bases for V and 9 bases for J; bases not matched to a gene: 8. Germline V gene sequence: CDR1 SGHKS, CDR2 YYEKEE (reference sequence). This CDR3 is CASSLGGSGTREQFF. As DNA, the CDR3 is TGTGCCAGCAGCTTGGGGGGTAGCGGGACGCGTGAGCAGTTCTTC.

V usage is TRBV11-3 and J usage is TRBJ2-1, with 8 nucleotides matching TRBD2. The CDR3 consists of 16 residues. Germline loops: CDR1 SGHNT, CDR2 YENEEA. V shed 4 bases and J 8 bases; nucleotides not matched to a gene: 13. For the CDR3, the DNA is TGTGCCAGCAGCTCCTTTAGCGGGGATCCCACCGATGAGCAGTTCTTC. Translating it yields CASSSFSGDPTDEQFF.

The chain uses TRBV6-4 and TRBJ1-5; D is unresolved. CDR3 length equals 14 residues. Between the trimmed V and J ends, which lost 3 bases and 6 bases, there was a span of 12 bases. Per germline, CDR1 MRHNA and CDR2 SNTAGT. The CDR3 region is CASSEPQVTQPQHF. Here the CDR3 DNA reads TGTGCCAGCAGTGAACCCCAGGTCACTCAGCCCCAGCATTTT.

The chain uses TRBV7-6 and TRBJ2-2; TRBD1 matches 7 bases. Germline CDR1 SGHVS, CDR2 FNYEAQ. This CDR3 has 15 residues. J lost 1 base, V lost 4 bases, and 3 bases had no gene match. This CDR3 reads CASSYGTVNTGELFF. As DNA, the CDR3 is TGTGCCAGCAGCTACGGGACAGTGAACACCGGGGAGCTGTTTTTT.

This chain connects TRBV14 to TRBJ2-1; TRBD2 is a possible D gene (5 bases). Per germline, CDR1 SGHDN and CDR2 FVKESK. There are 13 residues in the CDR3. V was trimmed by 0 bases and J by 12 bases, leaving 12 bases between them. The CDR3 sequence: CASSQDLTSSQFF. For the CDR3, the DNA is TGTGCCAGCAGCCAAGATTTAACTAGTTCGCAGTTCTTC.

The J gene is TRBJ1-5, the V gene TRBV10-2; 8 nucleotides align to TRBD1. The CDR3 contains 15 residues. V shed 4 bases and J 4 bases; nucleotides not matched to a gene: 6. Germline V gives CDR1 WSHSY, CDR2 SAAADI. CDR3 in amino acids: CASSVAGTGNQPQHF. For the CDR3, the DNA is TGCGCCAGCAGTGTAGCCGGGACAGGAAATCAGCCCCAGCATTTT.

This sequence joins TRBV6-4 and TRBJ2-3; TRBD2 matches 7 bases. V was pared by 1 base and J by 0 bases, with 4 bases of the junction left unmatched. The CDR3 is 16 amino acids. Germline-derived CDR1 and CDR2 are MRHNA and SNTAGT. CDR3 sequence: CASSDWASGSTDTQYF. CDR3 DNA: TGTGCCAGCAGTGACTGGGCTAGCGGTAGCACAGATACGCAGTATTTT.

This clone turned up a few times. The CDR3 loop reads CASSPRVAGEQYF. CDR3 coding DNA: TGCGCCAGCAGCCCCCGGGTAGCGGGCGAGCAGTACTTC. The chain joins TRBV4-1 to TRBJ2-7; 7 bases align to TRBD2. CDR3 length: 13 residues. The V gene end was trimmed by 4 bases and the J gene end by 6 bases; junction bases not matched to a gene: 6. Germline values: CDR1 MGHRA, CDR2 YSYEKL.

The chain combines TRBV6-1 with TRBJ2-5; tentatively, D is TRBD1 (5 bases). CDR1 is MNHNS, CDR2 SASEGT, per germline. Trimming cost V 6 bases and J 5 bases, with 13 bases left between them. This CDR3 comprises 13 residues. This CDR3 is CASRDNPWETQYF. The CDR3 DNA sequence: TGTGCCAGCAGGGACAACCCTTGGGAGACCCAGTACTTC.

V usage is TRBV30 and J usage is TRBJ2-3, with 8 bases identical to TRBD1. Germline V gene data show CDR1 as GTSNPN and CDR2 as SVGIG (reference sequence). The CDR3 is 15 residues long. Losses at the gene ends were 1 base for V and 3 bases for J; bases not matched to a gene: 6. CDR3 nucleotide sequence: TGTGCCTGGAGTGCCGGACAGGGTGGGACAGATACGCAGTATTTT. It yields the protein CAWSAGQGGTDTQYF.

The chain joins TRBV11-3 to TRBJ2-7; 11 bases agree with TRBD1. This CDR3 contains 17 residues. V lost 1 base and J lost 1; bases outside the gene matches: 6. Germline CDR1 and CDR2: SGHNT and YENEEA. The CDR3: CASSLGVWDRGSYEQYF. The CDR3 bases are TGTGCCAGCAGCTTAGGAGTTTGGGACAGGGGGTCCTACGAGCAGTACTTC.

The chain carries TRBV29-1 and TRBJ2-6, with a weak D call TRBD1 (6 bases). Looked up from germline, CDR1 is SQVTM and CDR2 is ANQGSEA. CDR3 length: 14 residues. V lost 5 bases to trimming and J lost 4 bases, with 12 bases between them. The CDR3 region is CSVLPGAGANVLTF. CDR3 nucleotide sequence: TGCAGCGTTCTCCCAGGGGCCGGGGCCAACGTCCTGACTTTC.

The chain links TRBV11-3 to TRBJ1-2; D may be TRBD1 (6 bases). Trimming pared 3 bases from V and 0 bases from J, leaving 14 bases between. CDR1 and CDR2 from the germline V gene are SGHNT and YENEEA. There are 16 residues in the CDR3. CDR3 protein: CASSFKDSVTNYGYTF. Here the CDR3 DNA reads TGTGCCAGCAGCTTTAAGGACAGCGTCACTAACTATGGCTACACCTTC.

The J gene is TRBJ2-7, the V gene TRBV11-3; no reliable D call. The CDR3 runs to 15 residues. Per germline, CDR1 SGHNT and CDR2 YENEEA. The V and J ends lost 5 bases and 0 bases respectively, with 14 bases between them. The CDR3 DNA follows: TGTGCCAGCAGCACCCATAAACCGAGCTCCTACGAGCAGTACTTC. It codes for CASSTHKPSSYEQYF.

This chain joins TRBV11-3 and TRBJ2-4; D not resolved. The V gene lost 4 bases and the J gene lost 5 bases, with 12 bases spanning the gap. Germline lookup yields CDR1 SGHNT and CDR2 YENEEA. This CDR3 region has 14 residues. Here the CDR3 DNA reads TGTGCCAGCAGCTCACCCATTGGCCAAAACATTCAGTACTTC. It encodes CASSSPIGQNIQYF.

The chain couples TRBV9 to TRBJ1-5; 11 nucleotides line up with TRBD1. CDR1 and CDR2 (germline): SGDLS, YYNGEE. Trimming at V came to 4 bases and at J to 7 bases, leaving 7 bases not matched to a gene. The CDR3 is 15 residues long. The CDR3 bases are TGTGCCAGCAGCTCCGGGGGGGACAGGGGGCAGCCCCAGCATTTT. Protein sequence: CASSSGGDRGQPQHF.

The J gene is TRBJ1-1, the V gene TRBV19; possible D gene TRBD1, 6 bases. CDR3 length equals 13 residues. V was pared by 4 bases and J by 5 bases, with 11 bases between. Germline CDR1 and CDR2: LNHDA and SQIVND (reference sequence). CDR3 DNA sequence: TGTGCCAGTAGTACCCCGACAGGAACTGAAGCTTTCTTT. It encodes CASSTPTGTEAFF.

The rearrangement links TRBV4-3 to TRBJ1-3, with 8 positions matching TRBD1. The CDR3 has 14 amino acids. Looked up from germline, CDR1 is LGHNA and CDR2 is YSLEER. V was pared by 3 bases and J by 4 bases, with 2 bases of the junction left unmatched. The CDR3 reads CASSQGQVGNTIYF. Written as DNA, the CDR3 is TGCGCCAGCAGCCAGGGACAGGTCGGAAACACCATATATTTT.

The rearrangement joins TRBV5-1 to TRBJ2-2; tentatively, D is TRBD1 (6 bases). The V gene's germline CDR1 is SGHRS and CDR2 YFSETQ. The CDR3 is 16 amino acids. Trimming shortened V by 0 bases and J by 4 bases, and 13 bases separated the two germline ends. CDR3 residues: CASSLDPGDPTGELFF. In DNA, the CDR3 is TGCGCCAGCAGCTTGGACCCAGGGGACCCCACCGGGGAGCTGTTTTTT.

In its sample, this clone was seen once. CDR3 protein: CASSPLGGAGEKLFF. Here the CDR3 DNA reads TGTGCCAGCAGCCCACTAGGGGGCGCGGGTGAAAAACTGTTTTTT. The V and J genes are TRBV5-5 and TRBJ1-4, with 7 bases fitting TRBD1. The CDR3 covers 15 residues. Germline loops: CDR1 SGHKS, CDR2 YYEKEE (reference sequence). V shed 4 bases, J shed 7 bases, and the junction held 10 bases outside the gene matches.